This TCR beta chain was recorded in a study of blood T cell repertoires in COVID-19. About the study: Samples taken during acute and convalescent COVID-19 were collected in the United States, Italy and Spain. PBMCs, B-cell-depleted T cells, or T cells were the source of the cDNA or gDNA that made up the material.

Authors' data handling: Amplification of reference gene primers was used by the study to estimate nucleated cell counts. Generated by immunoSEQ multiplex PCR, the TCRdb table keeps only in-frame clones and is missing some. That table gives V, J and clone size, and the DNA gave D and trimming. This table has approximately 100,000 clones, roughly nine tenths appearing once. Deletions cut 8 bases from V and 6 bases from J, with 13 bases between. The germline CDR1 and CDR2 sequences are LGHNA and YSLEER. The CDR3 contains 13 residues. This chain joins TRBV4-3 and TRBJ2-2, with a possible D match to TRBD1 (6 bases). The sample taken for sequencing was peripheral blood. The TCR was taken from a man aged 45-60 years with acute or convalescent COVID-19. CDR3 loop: CASSQGDAGELFF. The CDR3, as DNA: TGCGCCAGCTCACAGGGAGATGCCGGGGAGCTGTTTTTT.